This TCR beta chain derives from a study of blood T cell repertoires in COVID-19. Study-wide background: Spain, Italy and the United States supplied samples that represented acute and convalescent COVID-19. T cells, B-cell-depleted T cells, or PBMCs supplied cDNA or gDNA.

In the source study's methods: Estimates of nucleated cell counts were drawn from the amplification of reference gene primers. Profiled with immunoSEQ multiplex PCR; TCRdb holds only in-frame clones, not every one. For V, J and clone size, that table is used; D and trimming come from the DNA. The sample lists approximately 250,000 clones, 75% to 90% occurring once. The CDR3 sequence is 13 residues long. Trimming removed 8 bases at V and 7 bases at J, with 15 bases between. Germline V gives CDR1 LGHDT, CDR2 YNNKEL (reference sequence). Specimen: peripheral blood. The receptor was isolated from a man aged 25 to 40 with active or convalescent COVID-19. The chain employs TRBV3-1 (or the pseudogene TRBV3-2) and TRBJ2-1; D is perhaps TRBD2 (6 bases). The CDR3: CASWDWLRNEQFF. The CDR3 DNA reads as TGTGCCAGCTGGGACTGGCTTCGAAATGAGCAGTTCTTC.